The rows below give T cell receptor beta chains drawn from one sample of a study of regulatory T cells in long-lasting Graves disease. TCRdb independently ran MiXCR on the multiplex PCR reads; one entry per CDR3 protein. Of hundreds of thousands of distinct CDR3 sequences detected, 20% to 25% appear once; the ten largest clones hold around 20%. This specimen was peripheral blood mononuclear cells (PBMCs), taken when the disease was refractory, from a patient treated with antithyroid drugs. The receptors stem from a female donor with Graves disease. CDR3s include the opening cysteine and the closing phenylalanine or tryptophan. A D gene is named only where the DNA matches it firmly. Expanded clones get a size class; other rows say once, few or many, or leave the size out.

>TRBJ2-7|TRBV18|.|TRBD1
TGTGCCAGCTCCAGAATCGGGACAGAGAACGACGAGCAGTACTTC
CASSRIGTENDEQYF
>TRBJ2-7|TRBV14|few|.
TGTGCCAGCAGCCAAGATGTGGGCTTCCACGAGCAGTACTTC
CASSQDVGFHEQYF
>TRBJ2-5|TRBV20-1|many|.
TGCAGTGCTACGGTGGCGGGACCCAGTTCCCACCAAGAGACCCAGTACTTC
CSATVAGPSSHQETQYF
>TRBJ2-1|TRBV28|many|TRBD2
TGTGCCAGCAATATCCTGGGACTAGGGAGCAATGAGCAGTTCTTC
CASNILGLGSNEQFF
>TRBJ2-7|TRBV28|many|.
TGTGCCAGCAGTTTGATCAGCGCAGGGGCGGTCTACGAGCAGTACTTC
CASSLISAGAVYEQYF
>TRBJ1-2|TRBV19|many|.
TGTGCCAGTAGTCCTCAGACGGCCTATGGCTACACCTTC
CASSPQTAYGYTF
>TRBJ1-5|TRBV2|many|.
TGTGCCAGCAAATCAGACCAGGGTTTTGGCAATCAGCCCCAGCATTTT
CASKSDQGFGNQPQHF
>TRBJ2-6|TRBV19|.|.
TGTGCCAGTAGTATTAGGAATCCTGGGGCCAACGTCCTGACTTTC
CASSIRNPGANVLTF
>TRBJ2-7|TRBV19|few|.
TGTGCCAGTAGCCTGTGGTGGGGTCAGGGCGCTGACGAGCAGTACTTC
CASSLWWGQGADEQYF
>TRBJ2-5|TRBV2|many|.
TGTGCCAGCAGTGACCGGTTAAGGGCAGAGACCCAGTACTTC
CASSDRLRAETQYF
>TRBJ1-2|TRBV30|many|.
TGTGCCTGGAGTGTGGGGGATGCTGGGCCTGGCTACACCTTC
CAWSVGDAGPGYTF
>TRBJ2-5|TRBV12-3/TRBV12-4|many|TRBD1
TGTGCCAGCAGTGACGCCGGGACAGGGACGCAAGAGACCCAGTACTTC
CASSDAGTGTQETQYF
>TRBJ2-5|TRBV20-1|few|.
TGCAGTGCCATAAAGAGGGAGTGGGCCCAAGAGACCCAGTACTTC
CSAIKREWAQETQYF
>TRBJ2-3|TRBV12-3/TRBV12-4|.|TRBD2
TGTGCCAGCAGTTGGGCCGGGGGACTAGCGGGAGGGATCACAGATACGCAGTATTTT
CASSWAGGLAGGITDTQYF
>TRBJ2-5|TRBV5-5|few|TRBD1
TGTGCCAGCAGCTTGGGGAGTAGGGGGCACCAAGAGACCCAGTACTTC
CASSLGSRGHQETQYF
>TRBJ1-2|TRBV10-2|.|.
TGCGCCAGCATGGAGACAGCTAACTATGGCTACACCTTC
CASMETANYGYTF
>TRBJ2-7|TRBV12-3/TRBV12-4|many|TRBD2
TGTGCCAGCAGTAGAACCGGGACTAGCGGAAACGAGCAGTACTTC
CASSRTGTSGNEQYF
>TRBJ1-5|TRBV30|.|.
TGTGCCTGGAGTGTACGGGAGGATCAGCCCCAGCATTTT
CAWSVREDQPQHF
>TRBJ2-5|TRBV7-2|many|.
TGTGCCAGCTCCGGGAGTAGAAGGGAAGAGACCCAGTACTTC
CASSGSRREETQYF
>TRBJ2-1|TRBV20-1|.|TRBD2
TGCAGTGCTAGGGCTAGCGGGAGTAGATTGAATGAGCAGTTCTTC
CSARASGSRLNEQFF
>TRBJ2-7|TRBV29-1|many|TRBD2
TGCAGCGTTGCGGGGACTAGCGGGAATGGATACGAGCAGTACTTC
CSVAGTSGNGYEQYF
>TRBJ2-1|TRBV28|.|TRBD1
TGTGCCAGCAGGGGACAGGGAAAAAAGAGCTCCTACAATGAGCAGTTCTTC
CASRGQGKKSSYNEQFF
>TRBJ2-1|TRBV5-5|.|.
TGTGCCAGCCTACCCGGAGGGCACGATGAGCAGTTCTTC
CASLPGGHDEQFF